Described below is a single TCR beta chain sequence and its context. No antigen is known for it. Compared with germline, one end of the junction differs, possibly owing to a read error. CDR1 is ENHRY, CDR2 SYGVKD, per germline. CDR3 length equals 13 residues. A second PCR, run for roughly 7 to 11 cycles, used a sample-barcoded 5' primer plus a J-beta primer mix. The template-switch adaptor, which had 12 random nucleotides, put a tag on each cDNA molecule. Each CDR3 protein is one row after TCRdb ran MiXCR on the 5' RACE reads. The sample gives about 1.8 million distinct CDR3 sequences, approximately 50% of which show up once; about 2.1% is in the top ten. Isolating PBMCs gave at least 6.5 million of these cells per sample. These data belong to a study of blood T cells in healthy people across ages. At the level of the study: About one barcoded beta molecule per two T cells came from capture by template switching. Whole-study findings and limits: Long-lived donors carried more naive CD4+ cells and greater diversity than aged donors.

The sequenced sample consisted of blood. V usage is TRBV10-3 and J usage is TRBJ2-5, with D tentatively TRBD1 (5 bases). The DNA end favors TRBJ2-7, so the J call may be wrong. This clonotype was obtained from a woman between 40 and 50 years old in good health. The CDR3 nucleotides are TGTGCTATCAGGACCCCGACAGTTTACGAGCAGTACTTC. Its protein is CAIRTPTVYEQYF.